These 14 T cell receptor beta chains came from one sample sequenced in a study of beta chain features in type 1 diabetes. As every portion of the isolated RNA was reverse transcribed, the sequencing read expressed TCRB transcripts. The table came from immunoSEQ multiplex PCR; TCRdb's copy has only in-frame clones and leaves some out. The sample shows 130,000 to 150,000 clones, more than 9% of them seen only once. The specimen was naive CD4+ T cells from blood. The receptors come from a man between 18 and 29 years old in good health.

The chain employs TRBV28 and TRBJ2-2; TRBD1 matches at 9 bases. The V and J ends lost 7 bases and 1 base, in that order; junction bases with no gene match: 7. The length of the CDR3 is 16 residues. From germline, CDR1 is MDHEN and CDR2 SYDVKM. The CDR3 protein is CASNPGTGRNTGELFF. The CDR3 DNA follows: TGTGCCAGCAACCCCGGGACAGGGCGGAACACCGGGGAGCTGTTTTTT.

The rearrangement uses TRBV5-1 and TRBJ2-5; D may be TRBD2 (5 bases). The length of the CDR3 is 13 residues. The V end was cut by 0 bases, the J end by 2 bases, with 5 bases between. Germline CDR1 reads SGHRS; CDR2 reads YFSETQ. This chain's CDR3 is CASSLGTQETQYF. The CDR3 DNA follows: TGCGCCAGCAGCTTGGGGACTCAAGAGACCCAGTACTTC.

This clone was seen a few times. This chain connects TRBV28 to TRBJ1-3; 7 bases align to TRBD1. J gave up 0 bases and V 5 bases, and 4 bases lay outside the gene matches. Germline CDR1 MDHEN, CDR2 SYDVKM. The CDR3 contains 15 residues. The CDR3: CASSPGQSSGNTIYF. In DNA, the CDR3 is TGTGCCAGCAGTCCGGGACAGAGCTCTGGAAACACCATATATTTT.

The sample holds a few counts of this clone. This sequence joins TRBV6-5 and TRBJ1-1; 7 bases are shared with TRBD1. Germline trimming cut 6 bases from V and 1 base from J; bases unmatched to any gene: 5. Germline CDR1 is MNHEY and CDR2 is SVGAGI. The CDR3 is made up of 14 amino acids. This CDR3 reads CASRPTGSNTEAFF. The CDR3 nucleotides read TGTGCCAGCAGGCCGACAGGGTCGAACACTGAAGCTTTCTTT.

This clone has more than one count but fewer than ten. V gene TRBV4-2 combines with J gene TRBJ1-5; a possible D gene is TRBD1 (6 bases). V was pared by 6 bases and J by 4 bases, with 16 bases between. The CDR3 is 15 amino acids. Germline CDR1 reads LGHNA; CDR2 reads YNFKEQ. The CDR3 DNA is TGTGCCAGCAGTCCGTCTACAGGGATGAATCAGCCCCAGCATTTT. This encodes CASSPSTGMNQPQHF.

The gene calls are TRBV5-1 and TRBJ2-5; 12 bases match TRBD2. In germline, CDR1 is SGHRS, CDR2 YFSETQ. This CDR3 spans 16 amino acids. Germline trimming cut 1 base from V and 6 bases from J; bases unmatched to any gene: 7. CDR3 coding DNA: TGCGCCAGCAGCTTGCTTCCTAGCGGGGGGGCAAAGACCCAGTACTTC. Its protein is CASSLLPSGGAKTQYF.

Turning to this clone: In the same sample, other DNA sequences code for this CDR3. V and J are TRBV7-2 and TRBJ2-5, with 8 bases aligning to TRBD2. This CDR3 spans 16 amino acids. Per the germline V gene, CDR1 is SGHTA and CDR2 is FQGNSA. V trimming: 1 base; J trimming: 5 bases; junction bases outside the gene matches: 9. The CDR3 sequence is CASSLVRGGPRETQYF. CDR3 sequence (DNA): TGTGCCAGCAGCTTAGTCCGGGGGGGGCCTCGGGAGACCCAGTACTTC.

The genes are TRBV7-6 and TRBJ2-7; 11 positions match TRBD1. This CDR3 contains 14 residues. Germline loops: CDR1 SGHVS, CDR2 FNYEAQ. V shed 5 bases and J 6 bases; nucleotides not matched to a gene: 6. CDR3 in amino acids: CASSPWDRGTEQYF. Written as DNA, the CDR3 is TGTGCCAGCAGCCCGTGGGACAGGGGGACCGAGCAGTACTTC.

V gene TRBV5-6 combines with J gene TRBJ1-5; D ambiguous. This CDR3 comprises 12 residues. Germline CDR1 and CDR2: SGHDT and YYEEEE. V lost 4 bases and J 4 bases, leaving 6 bases between the germline ends. The CDR3 bases are TGTGCCAGCAGCCTCGGTAATCAGCCCCAGCATTTT. Its translation is CASSLGNQPQHF. The variable domain in full, completed from reference TRBV5-6 and TRBJ1-5, reads DAGVTQSPTHLIKTRGQQVTLRCSPKSGHDTVSWYQQALGQGPQFIFQYYEEEERQRGNFPDRFSGHQFPNYSSELNVNALLLGDSALYLCASSLGNQPQHFGDGTRLSIL.

This rearrangement joins TRBV7-3 to TRBJ2-3; weak D call: TRBD2 (5 bases). Trimming took 1 base from V and 6 from J, leaving 8 bases between them. Germline V gene lookup returns CDR1 SGHTA and CDR2 FQGTGA. CDR3 size: 13 residues. CDR3 in amino acids: CASSLNGEDTQYF. CDR3 in DNA: TGTGCCAGCAGCTTAAACGGGGAGGATACGCAGTATTTT.

This clone showed up just a few times. The chain has TRBV7-2 and TRBJ1-5; possible D gene TRBD1, 6 bases. Trimming shortened V by 5 bases and J by 2 bases, and 16 bases separated the two germline ends. The CDR3 totals 16 residues. Germline V gene data show CDR1 as SGHTA and CDR2 as FQGNSA. The CDR3 DNA follows: TGTGCCAGCAGCATTATGCCGGGGGGCGGCAATCAGCCCCAGCATTTT. It codes for CASSIMPGGGNQPQHF.

The table lists this clone with a few counts. This rearrangement joins TRBV6-5 to TRBJ2-7; 9 bases align to TRBD2. CDR3 size: 14 residues. V was clipped by 5 bases and J by 2 bases; unmatched bases: 4. CDR1 is MNHEY, CDR2 SVGAGI, per germline. Here the CDR3 reads CASSRLAVAYEQYF. As DNA, the CDR3 is TGTGCCAGCAGTCGACTAGCGGTCGCCTACGAGCAGTACTTC.

V usage is TRBV4-1 and J usage is TRBJ2-3, with 10 bases identical to TRBD2. The germline CDR1 and CDR2 sequences are MGHRA and YSYEKL. Trimming removed 2 bases from V and 5 bases from J; junction bases left unmatched: 7. The CDR3 loop spans 16 amino acids. The CDR3 is CASSQPLAGAQDTQYF. CDR3 DNA: TGCGCCAGCAGCCAACCCCTAGCGGGGGCTCAAGATACGCAGTATTTT.

The V gene is TRBV27, the J gene TRBJ2-1, with D tentatively TRBD2 (5 bases). Germline CDR1 is MNHEY and CDR2 is SMNVEV (reference sequence). Trimming stripped 8 bases from V and 4 bases from J, with 15 bases between. The CDR3 is made up of 14 amino acids. The DNA of the CDR3 is TGTGCCAGCGGATCGTACGGGGTTTACAATGAGCAGTTCTTC. Protein sequence: CASGSYGVYNEQFF.